This record looks at one T cell receptor (beta chain) sequence and its context. Germline CDR1 and CDR2: SQVTM and ANQGSEA. The CDR3 is 14 residues long. V was clipped by 4 bases and J by 0 bases, with 10 bases between them. Seattle enrolled patients during active infection and tracked them longitudinally. Study processing details: Amplification of reference gene primers was used by the study to estimate nucleated cell counts. TCRdb's copy holds only in-frame clones and misses some; the assay was immunoSEQ multiplex PCR. That table gives V, J and clone size, and the DNA gave D and trimming. This table has 150,000 to 180,000 clones, about 85% appearing once. This specimen comes from a study of blood T cell repertoires in COVID-19. On the study more broadly: Acute and convalescent COVID-19 specimens originated in the United States, Italy and Spain. T cells, B-cell-depleted T cells, or PBMCs provided the cDNA or gDNA that served as material.

The V gene is TRBV29-1, the J gene TRBJ1-5; D not resolved. Sequenced input: peripheral blood. This TCR came from a man aged 55 to 70 with COVID-19, enrolled during active disease. CDR3 sequence reads: CSVVGGNSNQPQHF. The CDR3 coding sequence is TGCAGCGTTGTAGGCGGGAATAGCAATCAGCCCCAGCATTTT.